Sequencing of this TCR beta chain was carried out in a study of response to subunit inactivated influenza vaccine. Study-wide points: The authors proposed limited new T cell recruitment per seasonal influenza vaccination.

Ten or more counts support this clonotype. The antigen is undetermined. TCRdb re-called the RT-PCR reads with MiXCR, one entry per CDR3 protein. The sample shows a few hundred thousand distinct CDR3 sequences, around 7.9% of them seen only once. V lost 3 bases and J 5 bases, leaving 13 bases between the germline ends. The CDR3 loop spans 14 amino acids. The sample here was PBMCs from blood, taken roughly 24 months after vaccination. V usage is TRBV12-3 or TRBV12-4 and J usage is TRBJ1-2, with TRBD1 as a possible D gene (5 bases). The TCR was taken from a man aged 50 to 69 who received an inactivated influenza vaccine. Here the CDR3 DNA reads TGTGCCAGCAGTTTCACAGGCCCTGGATATGGCTACACCTTC. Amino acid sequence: CASSFTGPGYGYTF.